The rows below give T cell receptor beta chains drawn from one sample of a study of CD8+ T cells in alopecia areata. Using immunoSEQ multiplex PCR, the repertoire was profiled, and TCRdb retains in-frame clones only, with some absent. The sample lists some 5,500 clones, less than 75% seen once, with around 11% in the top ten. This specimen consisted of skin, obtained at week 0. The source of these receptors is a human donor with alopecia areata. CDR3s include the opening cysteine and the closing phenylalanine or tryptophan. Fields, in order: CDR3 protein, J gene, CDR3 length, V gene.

CDR3: CASSLNPRESSYNEQFF
J: TRBJ2-1
length: 17
V: TRBV7-2

CDR3: CASRNQGFRWDEQYF
J: TRBJ2-7
length: 15
V: TRBV5-1

CDR3: CASSPRGAHGYTF
J: TRBJ1-2
length: 13
V: TRBV27

CDR3: CASSPRVRGTDTQYF
J: TRBJ2-3
length: 15
V: TRBV7-3

CDR3: CASSLLKRGTGVNEQFF
J: TRBJ2-1
length: 17
V: TRBV7-6

CDR3: CAISGNRNLGLGETQYF
J: TRBJ2-5
length: 17
V: TRBV10-3

CDR3: CASSYQGLRTQYF
J: TRBJ2-5
length: 13
V: TRBV19

CDR3: CASRPPLVANTGELFF
J: TRBJ2-2
length: 16
V: TRBV2

CDR3: CASSPWGSGGYTDTQYF
J: TRBJ2-3
length: 17
V: TRBV25-1

CDR3: CASSLDSRGYSYGYTF
J: TRBJ1-2
length: 16
V: TRBV11-2

CDR3: CASSDRGSEDGYTF
J: TRBJ1-2
length: 14
V: TRBV6-1

CDR3: CASSLRAGVATQYF
J: TRBJ2-5
length: 14
V: TRBV7-3

CDR3: CASSPPGGGGYEQYF
J: TRBJ2-7
length: 15
V: TRBV7-2

CDR3: CASSLLDLGGANEKLFF
J: TRBJ1-4
length: 17
V: TRBV28

CDR3: CASSPRDSGQGTQYF
J: TRBJ2-5
length: 15
V: TRBV5-1

CDR3: CASSPELGGSYEQYF
J: TRBJ2-7
length: 15
V: TRBV9

CDR3: CALNRDYNSPLHF
J: TRBJ1-6
length: 13
V: TRBV30

CDR3: CATSRDSPWGRRSGELFF
J: TRBJ2-2
length: 18
V: TRBV15

CDR3: CASSPDRTGGETQYF
J: TRBJ2-5
length: 15
V: TRBV5-6

CDR3: CASSSTGGVTNEKLFF
J: TRBJ1-4
length: 16
V: TRBV19

CDR3: CASSTGSQANQPQHF
J: TRBJ1-5
length: 15
V: TRBV9

CDR3: CASSPQQRAYEQYF
J: TRBJ2-7
length: 14
V: TRBV11-2